These T cell receptor beta chains were read from a single sample in a study of shared clonotypes between healthy human individuals. The table came from immunoSEQ multiplex PCR; TCRdb's copy has only in-frame clones and leaves some out. The sample lists 2.3 million or so clones; just over 90% were seen once. Material for sequencing was naive CD4+ T cells from PBMCs. These receptors originate from a man between 18 and 29 years old in good health. Some clones in this sample may be carry-over from other donors' samples. Each CDR3 is given with its conserved first and last residue.

j_call	v_call	cdr3_length	cdr3_aa
TRBJ2-1	TRBV2	14	CASRKGGGLDEQFF
TRBJ2-3	TRBV6-1	16	CASSAPGQGHTDTQYF
TRBJ2-1	TRBV7-3	16	CASSILPSGRVYEQFF
TRBJ2-7	TRBV6-5	13	CASSYPGSYEQYF
TRBJ2-1	TRBV25-1	15	CASSDNRGGYNEQFF
TRBJ1-1	TRBV10-3	15	CAISGQGDMDTEAFF
TRBJ1-3	TRBV7-2	16	CASSLVAGSSGNTIYF
TRBJ1-4	TRBV28	16	CASSFQGGSGWEKLFF
TRBJ2-2	TRBV5-4	12	CASSLVAGELFF
TRBJ1-2	TRBV11-1	13	CASSLEGPDGYTF